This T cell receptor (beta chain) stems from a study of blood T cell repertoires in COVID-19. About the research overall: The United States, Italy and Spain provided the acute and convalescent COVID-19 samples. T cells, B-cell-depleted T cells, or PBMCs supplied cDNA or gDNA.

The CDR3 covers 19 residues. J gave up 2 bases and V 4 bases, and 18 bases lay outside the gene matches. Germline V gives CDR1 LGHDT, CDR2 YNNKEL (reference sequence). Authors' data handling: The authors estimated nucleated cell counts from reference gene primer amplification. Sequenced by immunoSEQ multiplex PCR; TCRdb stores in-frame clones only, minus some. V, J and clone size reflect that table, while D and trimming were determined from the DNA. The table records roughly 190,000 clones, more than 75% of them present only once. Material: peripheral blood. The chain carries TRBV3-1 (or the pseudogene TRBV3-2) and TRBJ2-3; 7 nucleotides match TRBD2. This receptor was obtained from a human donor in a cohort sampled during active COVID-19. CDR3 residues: CASSPRGSVIAGLTDTQYF. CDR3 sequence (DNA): TGTGCCAGCAGCCCCCGGGGGTCCGTAATAGCGGGCCTCACAGATACGCAGTATTTT.